Presented here are 3 T cell receptor beta chains from one specimen sequenced in a study of T cells after yellow fever vaccination. TCRdb ran MiXCR on the 5' RACE reads and lists one entry per CDR3 protein. The repertoire holds approximately 260,000 distinct CDR3 sequences, with 10% to 15% as singletons. The sequenced sample was CD4+ T cells sorted from PBMCs, obtained 45 days after the yellow fever booster vaccination. The receptors were sampled from a man younger than 40 who received the YFV17D yellow fever vaccine.

This clonotype was recorded at least ten times. V gene TRBV7-8 combines with J gene TRBJ1-3; tentative D call: TRBD1 (5 bases). This CDR3 spans 14 amino acids. Germline CDR1 reads SGHVS; CDR2 reads FQNEAQ. The V end was cut by 5 bases, the J end by 0 bases, with 8 bases between. This CDR3 is CASSPTVSGNTIYF. CDR3 coding DNA: TGTGCCAGCAGCCCGACAGTCTCTGGAAACACCATATATTTT. The entire variable domain, with the rest obtained from reference TRBV7-8 and TRBJ1-3, is as follows: GAGVSQSPRYKVAKRGQDVALRCDPISGHVSLFWYQQALGQGPEFLTYFQNEAQLDKSGLPSDRFFAERPEGSVSTLKIQRTQQEDSAVYLCASSPTVSGNTIYFGEGSWLTVV.

CDR3 protein: CASSVGGLSGQETQYF. The CDR3, as DNA: TGTGCCAGCAGCGTAGGGGGGCTGTCGGGGCAAGAGACCCAGTACTTC. The chain is built from TRBV9 and TRBJ2-5; tentative D call: TRBD1 (6 bases). Deletions cut 0 bases from V and 2 bases from J, with 14 bases between. This CDR3 is 16 amino acids long. Germline CDR1 SGDLS, CDR2 YYNGEE.

V usage is TRBV18 and J usage is TRBJ2-5, with 10 bases that match TRBD1. The length of the CDR3 is 14 residues. V lost 6 bases, J lost 5 bases, and 6 bases stayed unmatched. From germline, CDR1 is KGHSH and CDR2 LQKENI. CDR3 region: CASSRQGADETQYF. The CDR3 bases are TGTGCCAGCTCGCGACAGGGGGCTGACGAGACCCAGTACTTC.